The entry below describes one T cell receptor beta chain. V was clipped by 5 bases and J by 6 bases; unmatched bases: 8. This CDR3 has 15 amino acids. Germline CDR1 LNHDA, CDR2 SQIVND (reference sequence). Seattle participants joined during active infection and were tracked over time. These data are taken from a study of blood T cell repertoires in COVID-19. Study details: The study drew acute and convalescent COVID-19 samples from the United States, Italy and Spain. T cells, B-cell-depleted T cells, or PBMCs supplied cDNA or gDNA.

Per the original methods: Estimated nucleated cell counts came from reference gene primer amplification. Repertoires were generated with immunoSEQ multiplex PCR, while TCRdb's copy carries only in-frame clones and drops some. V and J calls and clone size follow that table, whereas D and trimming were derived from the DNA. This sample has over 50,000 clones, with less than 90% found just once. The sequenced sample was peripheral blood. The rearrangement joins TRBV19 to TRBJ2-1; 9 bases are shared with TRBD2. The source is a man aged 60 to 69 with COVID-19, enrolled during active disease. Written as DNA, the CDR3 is TGTGCCAGTAGTGCACCTAGCGGGGCCCGCAATGAGCAGTTCTTC. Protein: CASSAPSGARNEQFF.